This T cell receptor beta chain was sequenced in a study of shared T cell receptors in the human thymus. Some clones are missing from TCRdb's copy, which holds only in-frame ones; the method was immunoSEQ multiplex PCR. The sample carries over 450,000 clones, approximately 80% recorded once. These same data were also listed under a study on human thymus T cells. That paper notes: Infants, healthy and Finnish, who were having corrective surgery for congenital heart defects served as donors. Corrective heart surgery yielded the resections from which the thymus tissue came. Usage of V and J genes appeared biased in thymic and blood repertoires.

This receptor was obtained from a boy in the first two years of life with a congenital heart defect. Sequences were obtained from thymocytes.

This chain's CDR3 is CSARDPAEAFF. CDR3 nucleotides: TGCAGTGCTAGAGATCCGGCTGAAGCTTTCTTT. This sequence joins TRBV20-1 and TRBJ1-1; no firm D call. V was clipped by 0 bases and J by 6 bases, with 5 bases between them. CDR1 and CDR2 from the germline V gene are DFQATT and SNEGSKA (reference sequence). The CDR3 is 11 amino acids.